A single sample gave rise to the 8 T cell receptor beta chains below, sequenced in a study of blood T cell repertoires in COVID-19. TCRdb's copy holds only in-frame clones and misses some; the assay was immunoSEQ multiplex PCR. The data show about 150,000 clones, with more than 80% seen just once and approximately 2.9% held by the top ten. Sample: peripheral blood. The receptor source for this set is a man aged 55 to 70 with acute or convalescent COVID-19.

The genes are TRBV19 and TRBJ1-5; 8 bases are a match to TRBD1. The CDR3 is made up of 16 amino acids. Germline trimming cut 3 bases from V and 1 base from J; bases unmatched to any gene: 5. Looked up from germline, CDR1 is LNHDA and CDR2 is SQIVND (reference sequence). The CDR3 DNA follows: TGTGCCAGTAGTATCAGGGCAGGGGGCAGCAATCAGCCCCAGCATTTT. It translates to CASSIRAGGSNQPQHF.

The genes are TRBV25-1 and TRBJ1-5; possibly TRBD1 for D (5 bases). V was pared by 3 bases and J by 4 bases, with 10 bases between. Germline CDR1 MGHDK, CDR2 SYGVNS. There are 14 residues in the CDR3. CDR3 sequence (DNA): TGTGCCAGCAGTGACTCCGGGGGAAATCAGCCCCAGCATTTT. This sequence encodes CASSDSGGNQPQHF. The full variable domain, rest sourced from reference TRBV25-1 and TRBJ1-5, is EADIYQTPRYLVIGTGKKITLECSQTMGHDKMYWYQQDPGMELHLIHYSYGVNSTEKGDLSSESTVSRIRTEHFPLTLESARPSHTSQYLCASSDSGGNQPQHFGDGTRLSIL.

This chain uses TRBV3-1 (or the pseudogene TRBV3-2) with TRBJ2-3, with D tentatively TRBD2 (6 bases). CDR3 length: 16 amino acids. Germline V gene lookup returns CDR1 LGHDT and CDR2 YNNKEL (reference sequence). Trimming left V 5 bases short and J 6 bases short, with 21 bases between. The CDR3 nucleotides read TGTGCCAGCAGCTATTCCCCTTTGGGGAGGATGGATACGCAGTATTTT. Its protein product is CASSYSPLGRMDTQYF.

This rearrangement joins TRBV19 to TRBJ1-5; D is unresolved. Germline loops: CDR1 LNHDA, CDR2 SQIVND (reference sequence). Deletions cut 5 bases from V and 4 bases from J, with 6 bases between. The CDR3 totals 12 residues. CDR3 amino acids: CASSVRNQPQHF. The DNA of the CDR3 is TGTGCCAGTAGTGTACGGAATCAGCCCCAGCATTTT.

The V and J genes are TRBV20-1 and TRBJ2-2, with D unclear. Germline CDR1 is DFQATT and CDR2 is SNEGSKA (reference sequence). This CDR3 contains 11 residues. Deletions cut 3 bases from V and 8 bases from J, with 7 bases between. The CDR3 protein is CSARNGGELFF. CDR3 coding DNA: TGCAGTGCTAGGAACGGGGGGGAGCTGTTTTTT.

The CDR3 DNA reads TGTGCCAGCAGCAAAGACAGATTTGCAACTAATGAAAAACTGTTTTTT. Its protein product is CASSKDRFATNEKLFF. The V gene is TRBV7-8, the J gene TRBJ1-4; D is perhaps TRBD1 (5 bases). In germline, CDR1 is SGHVS, CDR2 FQNEAQ. This CDR3 is built from 16 residues. Trimming pared 5 bases from V and 0 bases from J, leaving 13 bases between.

V is TRBV2 and J is TRBJ1-6; 8 nucleotides match TRBD1. This CDR3 contains 17 residues. V shed 7 bases and J 4 bases; nucleotides not matched to a gene: 12. Germline CDR1 and CDR2: SNHLY and FYNNEI. CDR3 loop: CASTRGQGLRYNSPLHF. The CDR3 DNA reads TGTGCCAGCACTAGAGGACAGGGCTTACGATATAATTCACCCCTCCACTTT.

This chain connects TRBV9 to TRBJ2-6; D unresolved. CDR1 and CDR2 (germline): SGDLS, YYNGEE. V shed 0 bases and J shed 1 base, with 11 bases lying between them. This CDR3 is built from 17 residues. The CDR3 bases are TGTGCCAGCAGCGTAGCCGGGTCTCTATCTGGGGCCAACGTCCTGACTTTC. Translation gives CASSVAGSLSGANVLTF.